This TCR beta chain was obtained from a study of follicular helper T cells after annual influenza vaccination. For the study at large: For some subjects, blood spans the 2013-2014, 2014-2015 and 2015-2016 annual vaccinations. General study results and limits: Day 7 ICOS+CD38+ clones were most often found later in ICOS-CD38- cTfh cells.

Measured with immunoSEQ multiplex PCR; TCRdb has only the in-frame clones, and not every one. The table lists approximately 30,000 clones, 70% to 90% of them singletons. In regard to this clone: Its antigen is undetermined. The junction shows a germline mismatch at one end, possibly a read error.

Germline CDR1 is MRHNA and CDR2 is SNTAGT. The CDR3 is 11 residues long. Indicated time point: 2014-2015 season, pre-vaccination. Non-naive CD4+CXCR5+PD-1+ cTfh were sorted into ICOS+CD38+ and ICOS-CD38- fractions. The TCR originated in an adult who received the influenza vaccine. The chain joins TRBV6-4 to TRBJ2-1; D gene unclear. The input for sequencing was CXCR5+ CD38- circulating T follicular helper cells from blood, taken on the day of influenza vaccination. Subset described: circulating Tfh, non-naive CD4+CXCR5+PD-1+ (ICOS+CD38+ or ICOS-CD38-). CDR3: CASSNSREQFF. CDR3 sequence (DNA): TGTGCCAGCAGTAACTCCAGGGAGCAGTTCTTC.